This TCR beta chain appears in the sequencing data of a study of cytomegalovirus exposure and HLA in healthy donors. Study information: Researchers found that roughly 77% of fewer than 450 genotyped donors fell within the Caucasian-associated ancestry cluster.

Study results and limitations: CMV antigen specificity of three CMV-associated chains was confirmed in vitro. In a later analysis, a missense DCLRE1C variant was linked to TCR beta V- and J-gene trimming.

Comments on this clone: What it binds is unknown.

The PCR contained 60 Vbeta and 13 Jbeta primers. Original handling: The count from a later analysis was some 76 million unique TCR beta chains, some 9.9 million of them shared. Sequencing used immunoSEQ multiplex PCR; TCRdb keeps in-frame clones, though not all of them. V, J and clone size were drawn from that table, and D and trimming were deduced from the DNA. The sample consists of 100,000 to 150,000 clones, less than 85% of them appearing once. Germline CDR1 is GTSNPN and CDR2 is SVGIG (reference sequence). CDR3 length: 15 residues. With V trimmed by 1 base and J by 6 bases, 5 bases remained unmatched.

The specimen sequenced was PBMCs. V usage is TRBV30 and J usage is TRBJ1-6; 8 bases are a match to TRBD1. This receptor was obtained from a man in his forties in good health and CMV-seronegative. CDR3 DNA sequence: TGTGCCTGGAGTGCCTCCGGGACAGGTAATTCACCCCTCCACTTT. Translating it yields CAWSASGTGNSPLHF.